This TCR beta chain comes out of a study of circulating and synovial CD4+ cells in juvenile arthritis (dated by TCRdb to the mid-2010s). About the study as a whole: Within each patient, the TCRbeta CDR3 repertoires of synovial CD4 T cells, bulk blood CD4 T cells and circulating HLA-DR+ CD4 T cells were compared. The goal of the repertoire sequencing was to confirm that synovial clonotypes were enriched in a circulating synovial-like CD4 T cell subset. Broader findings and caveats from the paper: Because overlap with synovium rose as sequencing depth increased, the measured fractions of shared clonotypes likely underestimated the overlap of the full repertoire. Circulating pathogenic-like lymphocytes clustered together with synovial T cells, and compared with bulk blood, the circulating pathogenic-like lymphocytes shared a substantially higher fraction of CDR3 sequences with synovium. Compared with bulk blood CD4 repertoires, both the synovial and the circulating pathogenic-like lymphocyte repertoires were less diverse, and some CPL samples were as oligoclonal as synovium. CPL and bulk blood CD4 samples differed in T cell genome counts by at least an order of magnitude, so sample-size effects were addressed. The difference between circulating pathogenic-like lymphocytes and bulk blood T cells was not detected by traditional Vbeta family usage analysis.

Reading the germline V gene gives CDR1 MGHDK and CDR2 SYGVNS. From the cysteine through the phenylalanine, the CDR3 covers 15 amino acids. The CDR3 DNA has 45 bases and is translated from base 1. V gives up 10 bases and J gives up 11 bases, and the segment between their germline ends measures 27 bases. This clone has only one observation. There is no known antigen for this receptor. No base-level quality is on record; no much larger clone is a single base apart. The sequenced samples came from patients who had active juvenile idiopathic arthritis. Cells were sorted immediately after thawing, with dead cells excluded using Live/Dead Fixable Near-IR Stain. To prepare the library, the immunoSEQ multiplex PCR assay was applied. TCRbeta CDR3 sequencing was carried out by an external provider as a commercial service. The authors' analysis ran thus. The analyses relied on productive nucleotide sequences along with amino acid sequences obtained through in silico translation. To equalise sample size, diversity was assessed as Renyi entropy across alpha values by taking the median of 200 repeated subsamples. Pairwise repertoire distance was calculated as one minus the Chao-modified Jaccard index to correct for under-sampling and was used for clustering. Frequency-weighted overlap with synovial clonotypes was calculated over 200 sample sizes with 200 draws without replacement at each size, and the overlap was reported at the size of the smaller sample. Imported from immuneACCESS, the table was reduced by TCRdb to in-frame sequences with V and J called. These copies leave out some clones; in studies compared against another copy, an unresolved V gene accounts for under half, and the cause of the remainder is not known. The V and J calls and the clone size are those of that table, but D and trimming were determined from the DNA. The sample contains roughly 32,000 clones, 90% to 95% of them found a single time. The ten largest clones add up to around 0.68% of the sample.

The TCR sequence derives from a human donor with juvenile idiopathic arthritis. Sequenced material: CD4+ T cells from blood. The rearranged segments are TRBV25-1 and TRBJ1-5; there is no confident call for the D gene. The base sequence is TGTGCCAACAAACATGGTGAGGGTCTTTGGCCGGCCCAGCATTTT. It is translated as CANKHGEGLWPAQHF.